The 22 T cell receptor beta chains listed next were all sequenced from one sample in a study of T cells in Graves' hyperthyroidism and ophthalmopathy. RNA transcripts gave rise to amplified TCR beta CDR3 regions. The HTBI primer set served for first-round RT-PCR of the TCR CDR3. MiXCR, applied by TCRdb to the multiplex PCR reads, yields one record per CDR3 protein. The table shows under 350,000 distinct CDR3 sequences, with around 25% occurring only once. Sequenced input: blood. The receptors were sampled from a middle-aged man with Graves' hyperthyroidism that later progressed to Graves' ophthalmopathy.

This clonotype has ten or more counts. V is TRBV12-3 or TRBV12-4 and J is TRBJ2-7; 9 bases agree with TRBD1. Germline trimming cut 6 bases from V and 1 base from J; bases unmatched to any gene: 7. The CDR3 runs to 15 residues. CDR3 in amino acids: CASSTGTGRSYEQYF. The CDR3 DNA reads TGTGCCAGCAGCACCGGGACAGGGCGGTCCTACGAGCAGTACTTC.

In this sample, this clonotype turned up many times. The chain carries TRBV6-5 and TRBJ1-1, with D hard to call. This CDR3 spans 12 amino acids. Per the germline V gene, CDR1 is MNHEY and CDR2 is SVGAGI. The V end lost 5 bases, the J end lost 1 base, and 5 bases lay between the germline ends. The CDR3 region is CASSTQNTEAFF. In DNA form, the CDR3 reads TGTGCCAGCAGTACCCAGAACACTGAAGCTTTCTTT.

As regards this clonotype: The junction and the germline gene differ at one end; a read error may be behind it. The V and J genes are TRBV2 and TRBJ2-7, with a possible D match to TRBD1 (5 bases). The CDR3 runs to 13 residues. CDR1 is SNHLY, CDR2 FYNNEI, per germline. In DNA form, the CDR3 reads TGTGCCTGCAGGGTGTGGTTGGGTAACGAGCAGTACTTC. This translates into CACRVWLGNEQYF. The whole variable domain, filled in from reference TRBV2 and TRBJ2-7, reads EPEVTQTPSHQVTQMGQEVILRCVPISNHLYFYWYRQILGQKVEFLVSFYNNEISEKSEIFDDQFSVERPDGSNFTLKIRSTKLEDSAMYFCACRVWLGNEQYFGPGTRLTVT.

The rearrangement joins TRBV30 to TRBJ2-5; no firm D call. V gave up 3 bases and J gave up 4 bases, with 6 bases separating them. Germline assignment: CDR1 GTSNPN and CDR2 SVGIG (reference sequence). The CDR3 totals 11 residues. For the CDR3, the DNA is TGTGCCTGGAGGGGTGGAGAGACCCAGTACTTC. This translates into CAWRGGETQYF.

At least ten counts were recorded for this clonotype. The V gene is TRBV25-1, the J gene TRBJ2-5, with a possible D match to TRBD1 (5 bases). Germline V gives CDR1 MGHDK, CDR2 SYGVNS. The V end was cut by 2 bases, the J end by 3 bases, with 16 bases between. This CDR3 is built from 16 residues. This CDR3 reads CASSERWKGSEETQYF. As DNA, the CDR3 is TGTGCCAGCAGTGAACGCTGGAAGGGGTCTGAAGAGACCCAGTACTTC. The entire variable domain, with the rest obtained from reference TRBV25-1 and TRBJ2-5, is as follows: EADIYQTPRYLVIGTGKKITLECSQTMGHDKMYWYQQDPGMELHLIHYSYGVNSTEKGDLSSESTVSRIRTEHFPLTLESARPSHTSQYLCASSERWKGSEETQYFGPGTRLLVL.

The rearrangement links TRBV19 to TRBJ2-2, with D perhaps assigned TRBD1 or TRBD2 (5 bases each). Trimming stripped 6 bases from V and 4 bases from J, with 24 bases between. The CDR3 covers 18 residues. Germline V CDR1 and CDR2: LNHDA, SQIVND (reference sequence). CDR3 DNA: TGTGCCAGTAGACTTCCTCTGGGCGACAGTCGGGGCACCGGGGAGCTGTTTTTT. As protein: CASRLPLGDSRGTGELFF.

Only a few counts were recorded for this clonotype. This sequence joins TRBV12-3 or TRBV12-4 and TRBJ1-1; D is possibly TRBD1 (5 bases). Trimming stripped 5 bases from V and 0 bases from J, with 16 bases between. This CDR3 spans 16 amino acids. The CDR3 bases are TGTGCCAGCAGTCCCTCCCACGGGGCGATGAACACTGAAGCTTTCTTT. Protein product: CASSPSHGAMNTEAFF.

This chain uses TRBV4-2 with TRBJ2-4; 7 bases line up with TRBD2. Germline CDR1 and CDR2: LGHNA and YNFKEQ. With 0 bases clipped from V and 0 bases from J, the junction kept 8 bases outside the gene matches. The CDR3 is made up of 18 amino acids. CDR3 sequence: CASSQDGRGSPAKNIQYF. DNA for the CDR3: TGTGCCAGCAGCCAAGATGGGCGGGGGTCCCCAGCCAAAAACATTCAGTACTTC.

This clonotype was detected once. This chain links TRBV2 with TRBJ2-7, with 9 nucleotides matching TRBD1. The J segment lost 0 bases and the V segment lost 0 bases, leaving 3 bases of the junction unmatched. The CDR3 is 16 residues long. Germline V gives CDR1 SNHLY, CDR2 FYNNEI. The CDR3 loop is CASSEAKQGASYEQYF. In DNA form, the CDR3 reads TGTGCCAGCAGTGAAGCTAAACAGGGGGCCTCCTACGAGCAGTACTTC.

This clonotype was recorded many times. The rearrangement uses TRBV6-5 and TRBJ2-1; unclear D gene. The V end was cut by 7 bases, the J end by 0 bases, with 13 bases between. The CDR3 length is 15 residues. Germline CDR1 is MNHEY and CDR2 is SVGAGI. Here the CDR3 reads CASNLVVSSYNEQFF. As DNA, the CDR3 is TGTGCCAGCAATCTTGTGGTCAGCTCCTACAATGAGCAGTTCTTC.

The chain employs TRBV12-3 or TRBV12-4 and TRBJ1-5; D may be TRBD1 (5 bases). The CDR3 is made up of 15 amino acids. Trimming stripped 7 bases from V and 3 bases from J, with 16 bases between. The CDR3 region is CASTPGGTSNQPQHF. In DNA form, the CDR3 reads TGTGCCAGCACCCCCGGGGGGACCTCCAATCAGCCCCAGCATTTT.

This chain uses TRBV6-5 with TRBJ1-2; no clear D gene. Per the germline V gene, CDR1 is MNHEY and CDR2 is SVGAGI. This CDR3 is 15 amino acids long. V was shortened by 2 bases and J by 8 bases, with 18 bases between the two germline ends. CDR3 bases: TGTGCCAGCAGTTACATGCTGACCACCACGTCGGGCTACACCTTC. Its protein product is CASSYMLTTTSGYTF.

The chain recombines TRBV5-1 with TRBJ2-7, with 10 nucleotides matching TRBD2. The germline CDR1 and CDR2 sequences are SGHRS and YFSETQ. The CDR3 covers 15 residues. V lost 4 bases and J lost 2; bases outside the gene matches: 6. The CDR3 loop is CASSRASGSPYEQYF. CDR3 DNA: TGCGCCAGCAGCCGGGCTAGCGGGAGTCCCTACGAGCAGTACTTC.

This clonotype was observed many times. The chain links TRBV5-1 to TRBJ2-5; unclear D gene. CDR1 SGHRS and CDR2 YFSETQ come from the germline V gene. There are 15 residues in the CDR3. Deletions cut 0 bases from V and 4 bases from J, with 13 bases between. In nucleotides, the CDR3 is TGCGCCAGCAGCTTGGGAGGCCCCGCTACAGAGACCCAGTACTTC. Translation gives CASSLGGPATETQYF.

This clonotype was seen many times. The chain links TRBV5-1 to TRBJ2-4, with D unresolved. The CDR3 sequence is 18 residues long. Looked up from germline, CDR1 is SGHRS and CDR2 is YFSETQ. Trimming left V 6 bases short and J 0 bases short, with 22 bases between. This CDR3 reads CASTRTGGGPLAKNIQYF. The CDR3, as DNA: TGCGCCAGCACCAGGACGGGTGGCGGACCTTTAGCCAAAAACATTCAGTACTTC.

V gene TRBV15 combines with J gene TRBJ2-7; tentatively, D is TRBD2 (5 bases). Trimming removed 0 bases at V and 4 bases at J, with 7 bases between. From germline, CDR1 is LNHNV and CDR2 YYDKDF (reference sequence). The CDR3 spans 13 residues. The DNA for the CDR3 is TGTGCCACCAGCAGAGACGGGGAGTACGAGCAGTACTTC. Amino acid sequence: CATSRDGEYEQYF.

A single count supports this clonotype. This chain uses TRBV19 with TRBJ2-2; the match to TRBD2 covers 7 bases. The J segment lost 5 bases and the V segment lost 9 bases, leaving 9 bases of the junction unmatched. The CDR3 is 14 residues long. From germline, CDR1 is LNHDA and CDR2 SQIVND (reference sequence). The CDR3 is CASILAVNTGELFF. As DNA, the CDR3 is TGTGCCAGCATCCTAGCGGTTAATACCGGGGAGCTGTTTTTT.

Many counts were recorded for this clonotype. The genes are TRBV20-1 and TRBJ2-4; TRBD1 matches at 7 bases. The V segment lost 3 bases and the J segment 1 base; nucleotides outside the gene matches: 0. Germline assignment: CDR1 DFQATT and CDR2 SNEGSKA (reference sequence). The CDR3 is made up of 13 amino acids. The CDR3 DNA reads as TGCAGTGCTAGGACAGGGGCCAAAAACATTCAGTACTTC. Residues: CSARTGAKNIQYF.

The rearrangement uses TRBV19 and TRBJ2-7; tentatively, D is TRBD1 (5 bases). Germline-derived CDR1 and CDR2 are LNHDA and SQIVND (reference sequence). The CDR3 is 13 amino acids. V was shortened by 3 bases and J by 3 bases, with 9 bases between the two germline ends. Written as DNA, the CDR3 is TGTGCCAGTAGTATCGCCAGGGACTACGAGCAGTACTTC. It is translated as CASSIARDYEQYF.

This clonotype was seen repeatedly, ten times or more. The genes are TRBV2 and TRBJ1-5; unclear D gene. The V end lost 3 bases, the J end lost 5 bases, and 14 bases lay between the germline ends. Looked up from germline, CDR1 is SNHLY and CDR2 is FYNNEI. CDR3 length equals 15 residues. In nucleotides, the CDR3 is TGTGCCAGCAGTGACGGGGTGCAGGCCTATCAGCCCCAGCATTTT. This codes for CASSDGVQAYQPQHF.

V and J are TRBV11-3 and TRBJ1-5; 9 nucleotides line up with TRBD1. The CDR3 length is 15 residues. J was trimmed by 2 bases and V by 5 bases; bases with no gene match: 4. Germline lookup yields CDR1 SGHNT and CDR2 YENEEA. CDR3 loop: CASSDRGSGNQPQHF. CDR3 sequence (DNA): TGTGCCAGCAGCGACAGGGGGTCAGGCAATCAGCCCCAGCATTTT.

This clonotype was seen ten or more times. The V and J genes are TRBV10-3 and TRBJ2-7, with D unclear. Trimming took 6 bases from V and 3 from J, leaving 6 bases between them. The germline V gene has CDR1 ENHRY and CDR2 SYGVKD. The CDR3 has 11 amino acids. CDR3 nucleotides: TGTGCCATCAGACAGAACTACGAGCAGTACTTC. This translates into CAIRQNYEQYF.